The 19 T cell receptor beta chains below all came from one sample that was sequenced in a study of beta chain features in type 1 diabetes. Findings and limits, study-wide: TCRB CDR3s were moderately but significantly shorter in Type 1 diabetes patients in all four CD4+ subsets.

Their cognate antigens are unknown. Every isolated RNA sample was fully reverse transcribed, so sequencing captured expressed TCRB transcripts. The table came from immunoSEQ multiplex PCR; TCRdb's copy has only in-frame clones and leaves some out. Counted here are approximately 260,000 clones, approximately 20% occurring once; the ten biggest clones make up around 0.03%. The sequenced sample was naive CD4+ T cells from blood. These receptors were obtained from a woman aged 40 to 55 with type 1 diabetes.

This clone has a handful of counts. The V gene is TRBV6-4, the J gene TRBJ2-1; D gene uncertain. The CDR3 covers 11 residues. Trimming took off 7 bases at V and 8 bases at J, with 9 bases between the two ends. CDR1 is MRHNA, CDR2 SNTAGT, per germline. The CDR3: CASTRVDEQFF. DNA of the CDR3: TGTGCCAGCACGCGCGTGGATGAGCAGTTCTTC.

V gene TRBV6-1 combines with J gene TRBJ1-1, with 7 bases that match TRBD1. The CDR3 loop spans 11 amino acids. Germline CDR1 is MNHNS and CDR2 is SASEGT. The J segment lost 9 bases and the V segment lost 3 bases, leaving 1 base of the junction unmatched. The CDR3 bases are TGTGCCAGCAGTGAGGGACAGCAAGCTTTCTTT. It is translated as CASSEGQQAFF.

The V gene is TRBV9, the J gene TRBJ1-2; 7 bases are shared with TRBD1. The CDR3 sequence is 17 residues long. Looked up from germline, CDR1 is SGDLS and CDR2 is YYNGEE. J was trimmed by 6 bases and V by 3 bases; bases with no gene match: 17. CDR3 nucleotides: TGTGCCAGCAGCGGCCGACAGGGTTTCTCCCTTAGCGATGGCTACACCTTC. Translation gives CASSGRQGFSLSDGYTF.

This clone was seen a handful of times. The gene calls are TRBV4-2 and TRBJ1-5; D is undetermined. The CDR3 loop spans 13 amino acids. V was shortened by 0 bases and J by 7 bases, with 7 bases between the two germline ends. Germline V gene lookup returns CDR1 LGHNA and CDR2 YNFKEQ. The CDR3, as DNA: TGTGCCAGCAGCCAAGATTCTATGCAGCCCCAGCATTTT. Protein sequence: CASSQDSMQPQHF.

This clone turned up a few times. The rearrangement links TRBV9 to TRBJ1-2, with D uncertain. The V end was cut by 0 bases, the J end by 2 bases, with 8 bases between. CDR3 length equals 14 residues. Germline CDR1 reads SGDLS; CDR2 reads YYNGEE. The CDR3 region is CASSVEEGNYGYTF. The CDR3 DNA follows: TGTGCCAGCAGCGTAGAAGAGGGAAACTATGGCTACACCTTC.

A few counts support this clone. This CDR3 reads CASSTGGSGTFTYGYTF. The DNA for the CDR3 is TGTGCCAGCAGCACGGGAGGGTCCGGAACCTTCACCTATGGCTACACCTTC. The J gene is TRBJ1-2, the V gene TRBV5-6; D is undetermined. CDR3 length: 17 residues. CDR1 and CDR2 (germline): SGHDT, YYEEEE. The germline V and J ends were trimmed by 4 bases and 4 bases, with 23 bases remaining between them.

The V and J genes are TRBV4-3 and TRBJ1-5; D not resolved. This CDR3 contains 17 residues. CDR1 LGHNA and CDR2 YSLEER come from the germline V gene. The ends were cut back, 0 bases at V and 1 base at J, with 13 bases in the middle. CDR3 sequence reads: CASSQDFARRSNQPQHF. DNA for the CDR3: TGCGCCAGCAGCCAAGATTTCGCCAGGCGAAGCAATCAGCCCCAGCATTTT.

This chain's CDR3 is CASSLLAGGTGELFF. The CDR3 DNA follows: TGTGCCAGCAGCCTCTTAGCGGGAGGCACCGGGGAGCTGTTTTTT. The chain couples TRBV7-9 to TRBJ2-2, with 10 nucleotides matching TRBD2. Per the germline V gene, CDR1 is SEHNR and CDR2 is FQNEAQ (reference sequence). The trim removed 5 bases at V and 4 bases at J, leaving 4 bases unmatched. CDR3 size: 15 residues.

The table lists this clone with a few counts. The chain uses TRBV11-2 and TRBJ2-1; 12 bases are a match to TRBD2. Germline V gene data show CDR1 as SGHAT and CDR2 as FQNNGV. The CDR3 length is 18 residues. V trimming: 1 base; J trimming: 6 bases; junction bases outside the gene matches: 10. CDR3 nucleotides: TGTGCCAGCAGCTTAGTGGTGACTAGCGGGAGTTTCGGCAATGAGCAGTTCTTC. Translating it yields CASSLVVTSGSFGNEQFF.

Here the CDR3 DNA reads TGTGCCAGCTCACCTCAGAGGCCAGGGAATGACGGGGAGCTGTTTTTT. Encoded protein: CASSPQRPGNDGELFF. The chain is built from TRBV18 and TRBJ2-2, with D perhaps TRBD1 (5 bases). The CDR3 has 16 amino acids. Per germline, CDR1 KGHSH and CDR2 LQKENI. Trimming shortened V by 3 bases and J by 7 bases, and 18 bases separated the two germline ends.

V gene TRBV29-1 combines with J gene TRBJ2-5; 7 nucleotides match TRBD2. V lost 8 bases and J lost 0; bases outside the gene matches: 9. CDR1 is SQVTM and CDR2 is ANQGSEA in the germline V gene. There are 14 residues in the CDR3. The CDR3 loop reads CSRSSLADQETQYF. The CDR3, as DNA: TGCAGCCGCTCCTCCCTAGCGGACCAAGAGACCCAGTACTTC.

Only a few counts were recorded for this clone. The chain recombines TRBV6-1 with TRBJ1-1; D is unresolved. The CDR3 has 14 amino acids. Trimming took 3 bases from V and 0 from J, leaving 8 bases between them. Germline V gene sequence: CDR1 MNHNS, CDR2 SASEGT. CDR3 coding DNA: TGTGCCAGCAGTGATGAGGCGATGAACACTGAAGCTTTCTTT. Encoded protein: CASSDEAMNTEAFF.

This sequence joins TRBV28 and TRBJ2-2; 7 bases are a match to TRBD1. J lost 7 bases, V lost 6 bases, and 5 bases had no gene match. Germline CDR1 and CDR2: MDHEN and SYDVKM. The CDR3 consists of 13 residues. As DNA, the CDR3 is TGTGCCAGCAGGGAAACAGGGGTCGGGGAGCTGTTTTTT. Its translation: CASRETGVGELFF.

This chain joins TRBV5-6 and TRBJ1-2; D is unclear. The germline V gene encodes CDR1 SGHDT and CDR2 YYEEEE. Deletions cut 3 bases from V and 8 bases from J, with 8 bases between. This CDR3 is 11 amino acids long. The CDR3 region has the DNA TGTGCCAGCAGCTCCCCGGGGGGCTACACCTTC. Amino acid sequence: CASSSPGGYTF.

This clone was detected a few times. This chain connects TRBV25-1 to TRBJ2-3, with 13 bases aligning to TRBD2. The junction had 6 bases not matched to a gene; V was cut back by 4 bases and J by 2 bases. CDR1 is MGHDK, CDR2 SYGVNS, per germline. The CDR3 covers 17 residues. The CDR3 reads CASSGGLAGTFTDTQYF. CDR3 coding DNA: TGTGCCAGCAGTGGGGGACTAGCGGGAACCTTCACAGATACGCAGTATTTT.

A few counts support this clone. This CDR3 reads CASSEAQGLQSYNEQFF. For the CDR3, the DNA is TGTGCCAGCAGTGAAGCACAGGGGCTGCAGTCCTACAATGAGCAGTTCTTC. The rearrangement uses TRBV25-1 and TRBJ2-1; 7 nucleotides agree with TRBD1. CDR1 is MGHDK and CDR2 is SYGVNS in the germline V gene. The CDR3 sequence is 17 residues long. After removal of 2 bases from V and 1 base from J, the junction contained 8 bases not matched to a gene.

The rearrangement uses TRBV5-4 and TRBJ1-2; 8 bases are shared with TRBD1. This CDR3 comprises 14 residues. V trimming: 3 bases; J trimming: 5 bases; junction bases outside the gene matches: 6. CDR1 SGHNT and CDR2 YYREEE come from the germline V gene (reference sequence). For the CDR3, the DNA is TGTGCCAGCAGCTCGGACAGGGCGAGGTATGGCTACACCTTC. It codes for CASSSDRARYGYTF.

V and J are TRBV20-1 and TRBJ2-7; 7 positions match TRBD1. The CDR3 extends over 11 amino acids. In germline, CDR1 is DFQATT, CDR2 SNEGSKA (reference sequence). V shed 1 base, J shed 7 bases, and the junction held 1 base outside the gene matches. CDR3 sequence: CSARVRGEQYF. The CDR3 nucleotides are TGCAGTGCTAGAGTCAGGGGGGAGCAGTACTTC.

The sample holds a few counts of this clone. The CDR3 nucleotides are TGCAGCGTTGACCCACGCTACGAGCAGTACTTC. Amino acids: CSVDPRYEQYF. This chain links TRBV29-1 with TRBJ2-5; D not certain. The assigned J gene may be wrong: the sequence end matches TRBJ2-7 better. The CDR3 sequence is 11 residues long. CDR1 is SQVTM and CDR2 is ANQGSEA in the germline V gene.